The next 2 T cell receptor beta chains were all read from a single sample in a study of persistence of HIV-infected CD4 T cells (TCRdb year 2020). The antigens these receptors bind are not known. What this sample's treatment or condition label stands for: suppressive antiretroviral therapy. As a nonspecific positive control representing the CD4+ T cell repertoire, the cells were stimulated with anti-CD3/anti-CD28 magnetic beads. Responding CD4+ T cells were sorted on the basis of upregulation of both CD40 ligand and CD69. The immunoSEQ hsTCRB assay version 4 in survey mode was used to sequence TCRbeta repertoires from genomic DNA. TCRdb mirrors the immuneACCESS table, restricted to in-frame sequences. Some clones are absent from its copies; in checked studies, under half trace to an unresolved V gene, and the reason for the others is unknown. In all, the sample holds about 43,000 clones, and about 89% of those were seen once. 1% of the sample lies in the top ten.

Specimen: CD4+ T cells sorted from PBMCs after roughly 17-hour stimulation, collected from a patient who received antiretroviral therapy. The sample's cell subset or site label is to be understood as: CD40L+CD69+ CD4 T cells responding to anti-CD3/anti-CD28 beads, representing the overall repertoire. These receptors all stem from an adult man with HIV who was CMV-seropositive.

The CDR3 here is CASSLGQGRYEQYF. DNA of the CDR3: TGTGCCAGTAGTCTTGGACAGGGACGATACGAGCAGTACTTC. The chain employs TRBV19 and TRBJ2-7; 8 positions agree with TRBD1. Trimming removed 5 bases from V and 4 bases from J; junction bases left unmatched: 7. The CDR3 totals 14 residues. Per the germline V gene, CDR1 is LNHDA and CDR2 is SQIVND (reference sequence).

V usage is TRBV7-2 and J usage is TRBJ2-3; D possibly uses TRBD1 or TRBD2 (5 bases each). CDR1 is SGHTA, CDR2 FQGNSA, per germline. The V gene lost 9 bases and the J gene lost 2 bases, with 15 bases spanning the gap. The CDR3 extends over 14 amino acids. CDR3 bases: TGTGCCAGTCGTTTCCGGGGCTCCACAGATACGCAGTATTTT. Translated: CASRFRGSTDTQYF.